Presented here are 18 T cell receptor beta chains from one specimen sequenced in a study of T cell changes during pregnancy in multiple sclerosis. Assay: immunoSEQ multiplex PCR; the TCRdb copy retains only in-frame clones and omits some. The profile shows about 20,000 clones, about 85% of them singletons. The sequencing here drew on CD8+ T cells from peripheral blood mononuclear cells, taken after pregnancy. The source of these receptors is a female donor with multiple sclerosis, enrolled in a pregnancy study.

This clone was observed a few times. The chain joins TRBV10-1 to TRBJ1-3; TRBD1 might be the D (6 bases). V was shortened by 6 bases and J by 2 bases, with 17 bases between the two germline ends. The CDR3 length is 16 residues. In germline, CDR1 is WNHNN, CDR2 SYGVQD (reference sequence). CDR3 sequence: CASRDRDTEAGNTIYF. In DNA form, the CDR3 reads TGCGCCAGCAGAGACCGGGACACCGAAGCTGGAAACACCATATATTTT.

The V and J genes are TRBV6-4 and TRBJ1-1; D may be TRBD1 (6 bases). The CDR3 has 15 amino acids. Germline CDR1 and CDR2: MRHNA and SNTAGT. Trimming stripped 4 bases from V and 4 bases from J, with 16 bases between. DNA of the CDR3: TGTGCCAGCAGTGCTTCTTCAGGGGATGCCACTGAAGCTTTCTTT. Its translation: CASSASSGDATEAFF.

The chain combines TRBV9 with TRBJ2-7; D perhaps matches TRBD2 (6 bases). Germline V CDR1 and CDR2: SGDLS, YYNGEE. The CDR3 consists of 17 residues. Between the trimmed V and J ends, which lost 4 bases and 1 base, there was a span of 21 bases. The CDR3 region is CASSPHIEGGGSYEQYF. CDR3 in DNA: TGTGCCAGCAGCCCTCATATCGAGGGCGGAGGGTCCTACGAGCAGTACTTC.

This sequence joins TRBV19 and TRBJ2-3; D possibly corresponds to TRBD2 (5 bases). Germline V gene lookup returns CDR1 LNHDA and CDR2 SQIVND (reference sequence). This CDR3 is 15 amino acids long. V was shortened by 7 bases and J by 2 bases, with 16 bases between the two germline ends. The CDR3 DNA follows: TGTGCCAGTAAAGACACGGAACGGGACACAGATACGCAGTATTTT. It codes for CASKDTERDTDTQYF.

The CDR3 DNA reads TGTGCCAGCAGTTTCGGGGGGGGGATATACAATGAGCAGTTCTTC. Protein product: CASSFGGGIYNEQFF. The chain uses TRBV27 and TRBJ2-1, with TRBD2 identical over 8 bases. The CDR3 is 15 residues long. With 3 bases clipped from V and 4 bases from J, the junction kept 5 bases outside the gene matches. Germline loops: CDR1 MNHEY, CDR2 SMNVEV (reference sequence).

The V gene is TRBV5-4, the J gene TRBJ2-5; TRBD2 might be the D (6 bases). With the DNA end fitting TRBJ2-7 better, the J assignment may be wrong. The CDR3 is made up of 15 amino acids. Germline CDR1 reads SGHNT; CDR2 reads YYREEE (reference sequence). This CDR3 reads CASSYVEGITYEQYF. CDR3 DNA: TGTGCCAGCAGCTATGTGGAGGGAATAACGTACGAGCAGTACTTC.

The chain is built from TRBV4-1 and TRBJ2-7; 8 bases line up with TRBD1. The trim removed 0 bases at V and 4 bases at J, leaving 8 bases unmatched. The CDR3 spans 16 residues. From germline, CDR1 is MGHRA and CDR2 YSYEKL. The CDR3 coding sequence is TGCGCCAGCAGCCAAGAGGATTCTGACAGGGGTTACGAGCAGTACTTC. Translating it yields CASSQEDSDRGYEQYF.

The CDR3 loop reads CASSDSLNTEAFF. DNA of the CDR3: TGTGCCAGCAGCGACAGTTTGAACACTGAAGCTTTCTTT. This chain uses TRBV28 with TRBJ1-1; D possibly corresponds to TRBD1 (5 bases). This CDR3 is built from 13 residues. Germline V gives CDR1 MDHEN, CDR2 SYDVKM. Deletions cut 6 bases from V and 0 bases from J, with 8 bases between.

V is TRBV2 and J is TRBJ2-1, with 10 nucleotides matching TRBD1. The germline V gene encodes CDR1 SNHLY and CDR2 FYNNEI. This CDR3 has 15 amino acids. Trimming removed 6 bases from V and 8 bases from J; junction bases left unmatched: 10. The CDR3 loop reads CASSTGTGEVDEQFF. The CDR3 region has the DNA TGTGCCAGCAGCACCGGGACAGGGGAAGTCGATGAGCAGTTCTTC.

This clone has a handful of counts. The CDR3 DNA reads as TGTGCCAGCAGCTCGGGTCCGCAGTATTTT. The encoded protein is CASSSGPQYF. The chain couples TRBV6-6 to TRBJ2-3; no firm D call. The CDR3 is 10 amino acids. Trimming took 6 bases from V and 10 from J, leaving 8 bases between them. Germline lookup yields CDR1 MNHNY and CDR2 SVGAGI (reference sequence).

This clone has more than one count but fewer than ten. The chain links TRBV6-1 to TRBJ1-1; weak D call: TRBD1 (5 bases). The CDR3 contains 11 residues. Germline CDR1 MNHNS, CDR2 SASEGT. Trimming shortened V by 9 bases and J by 5 bases, and 10 bases separated the two germline ends. CDR3 protein: CASWKGTEAFF. The CDR3 DNA sequence: TGTGCCAGTTGGAAGGGGACTGAAGCTTTCTTT.

The chain combines TRBV7-9 with TRBJ2-3, with D possibly being TRBD1 (6 bases). The germline CDR1 and CDR2 sequences are SEHNR and FQNEAQ (reference sequence). The CDR3 runs to 14 residues. V was trimmed by 10 bases and J by 1 base, leaving 15 bases between them. CDR3 bases: TGTGCCACCCACAGGGCTTCGGGCACAGATACGCAGTATTTT. It encodes CATHRASGTDTQYF.

The V and J genes are TRBV18 and TRBJ2-7, with a possible D match to TRBD1 (5 bases). The CDR3 loop spans 12 amino acids. Trimming shortened V by 2 bases and J by 7 bases, and 9 bases separated the two germline ends. CDR1 is KGHSH and CDR2 is LQKENI in the germline V gene. The chain's CDR3 is CASSPAAGEQYF. CDR3 nucleotides: TGTGCCAGCTCACCAGCGGCAGGGGAGCAGTACTTC.

This clone showed up just once. The genes are TRBV29-1 and TRBJ1-1; D gene uncertain. V was trimmed by 0 bases and J by 1 base, leaving 3 bases between them. CDR3 length equals 12 residues. In germline, CDR1 is SQVTM, CDR2 ANQGSEA. CDR3 region: CSVEDSNTEAFF. The CDR3 nucleotides are TGCAGCGTTGAAGACTCGAACACTGAAGCTTTCTTT.

The chain carries TRBV29-1 and TRBJ2-7, with 7 bases fitting TRBD2. V lost 3 bases to trimming and J lost 3 bases; unmatched junction nucleotides: 5. This CDR3 region has 13 residues. Germline lookup yields CDR1 SQVTM and CDR2 ANQGSEA. CDR3 protein: CSVDGLEGYEQYF. CDR3 in DNA: TGCAGCGTTGATGGACTAGAGGGCTACGAGCAGTACTTC.

This rearrangement joins TRBV9 to TRBJ2-2, with 9 bases lining up with TRBD1. CDR3 length: 17 amino acids. The germline V gene has CDR1 SGDLS and CDR2 YYNGEE. J was trimmed by 5 bases and V by 7 bases; bases with no gene match: 15. The CDR3 region has the DNA TGTGCCAGCGGAGCCCCGGACAGGGGACGAGGTACCGGGGAGCTGTTTTTT. This sequence encodes CASGAPDRGRGTGELFF.

This chain links TRBV7-6 with TRBJ2-7; D gene uncertain. V lost 5 bases and J lost 6, with 11 bases in between. The CDR3 loop spans 12 amino acids. The germline gives CDR1 SGHVS, CDR2 FNYEAQ. The CDR3 sequence: CASSSSPPEQYF. CDR3 nucleotide sequence: TGTGCCAGCAGCAGTAGTCCCCCCGAGCAGTACTTC.

This chain joins TRBV28 and TRBJ1-5; possible D gene TRBD1, 6 bases. V shed 4 bases and J shed 2 bases, with 15 bases lying between them. The CDR3 contains 16 residues. Per the germline V gene, CDR1 is MDHEN and CDR2 is SYDVKM. The CDR3, as DNA: TGTGCCAGCAGTTCGAAACAGGGAAACGGCAATCAGCCCCAGCATTTT. Translation gives CASSSKQGNGNQPQHF.